The 19 T cell receptor beta chains reported below all come from one sample, sequenced in a study of cytomegalovirus exposure and HLA in healthy donors. Amplification used 60 Vbeta primers and 13 Jbeta primers. Only in-frame clones appear in the TCRdb table, and some are missing; sequencing was by immunoSEQ multiplex PCR. The data hold some 240,000 clones, with around 90% observed a single time. The sequenced material came from PBMCs. The origin of the receptors is a girl aged 2 to 10 in good health and CMV-seronegative.

The V gene is TRBV5-6, the J gene TRBJ1-1; 8 nucleotides match TRBD1. This CDR3 is 15 amino acids long. The V segment lost 4 bases and the J segment 6 bases; nucleotides outside the gene matches: 11. Germline V gene sequence: CDR1 SGHDT, CDR2 YYEEEE. Here the CDR3 reads CASSLDRALRAEAFF. The CDR3 nucleotides are TGTGCCAGCAGCCTGGACAGGGCCCTACGGGCTGAAGCTTTCTTT.

The chain employs TRBV5-1 and TRBJ1-2; D uncertain. Looked up from germline, CDR1 is SGHRS and CDR2 is YFSETQ. The CDR3 is made up of 14 amino acids. Trimming pared 8 bases from V and 0 bases from J, leaving 14 bases between. The CDR3 bases are TGCGCCAGTAGCCCAGGTGAGCCTAACTATGGCTACACCTTC. This translates into CASSPGEPNYGYTF. Supplemented by reference TRBV5-1 and TRBJ1-2, the full variable domain reads KAGVTQTPRYLIKTRGQQVTLSCSPISGHRSVSWYQQTPGQGLQFLFEYFSETQRNKGNFPGRFSGRQFSNSRSEMNVSTLELGDSALYLCASSPGEPNYGYTFGSGTRLTVV.

V and J are TRBV5-1 and TRBJ2-5; 15 positions agree with TRBD2. J lost 2 bases, V lost 4 bases, and 12 bases had no gene match. Germline V lookup: CDR1 SGHRS, CDR2 YFSETQ. This CDR3 comprises 19 residues. CDR3 coding DNA: TGCGCCAGCAGCCTTAGTCGATTGGGACTAGCGGGAGGACAAGAGACCCAGTACTTC. It specifies CASSLSRLGLAGGQETQYF.

The rearrangement joins TRBV2 to TRBJ1-4; TRBD1 is a possible D gene (5 bases). Per germline, CDR1 SNHLY and CDR2 FYNNEI. The CDR3 runs 13 residues. V lost 11 bases, J lost 8 bases, and 18 bases lay in between. Here the CDR3 reads CAASGYTSEKLFF. CDR3 sequence (DNA): TGTGCCGCCTCAGGGTATACCAGCGAAAAACTGTTTTTT.

V and J are TRBV5-6 and TRBJ2-1; TRBD2 aligns across 8 bases. The V segment lost 0 bases and the J segment 8 bases; nucleotides outside the gene matches: 13. The CDR3 totals 17 residues. Looked up from germline, CDR1 is SGHDT and CDR2 is YYEEEE. CDR3 sequence reads: CASSLARTSIFGDEQFF. DNA for the CDR3: TGTGCCAGCAGCTTGGCCAGGACTAGCATTTTTGGCGATGAGCAGTTCTTC.

This clone has a single count. This chain joins TRBV5-4 and TRBJ1-1, with TRBD1 matching 7 bases. V lost 4 bases and J lost 1; bases outside the gene matches: 4. This CDR3 is 14 amino acids long. Germline assignment: CDR1 SGHNT and CDR2 YYREEE (reference sequence). CDR3 loop: CASSGTVKNTEAFF. The CDR3 nucleotides are TGTGCCAGCAGCGGGACAGTGAAGAACACTGAAGCTTTCTTT. Supplemented by reference TRBV5-4 and TRBJ1-1, the full variable domain reads ETGVTQSPTHLIKTRGQQVTLRCSSQSGHNTVSWYQQALGQGPQFIFQYYREEENGRGNFPPRFSGLQFPNYSSELNVNALELDDSALYLCASSGTVKNTEAFFGQGTRLTVV.

V is TRBV30 and J is TRBJ1-2; 8 nucleotides align to TRBD1. CDR3 length: 12 amino acids. CDR1 is GTSNPN, CDR2 SVGIG, per germline (reference sequence). CDR3 nucleotides: TGTGCGGTAGCGCGAGGACAGGGTGGCTACACCTTC. Protein: CAVARGQGGYTF.

This chain links TRBV7-3 with TRBJ1-6; D not certain. The CDR3 spans 13 residues. The V end was cut by 2 bases, the J end by 12 bases, with 11 bases between. The germline CDR1 and CDR2 sequences are SGHTA and FQGTGA. For the CDR3, the DNA is TGTGCCAGCAGCTTATTAGGAGCAGAACCCCTCCACTTT. The encoded protein is CASSLLGAEPLHF.

The chain uses TRBV20-1 and TRBJ2-7; D gene ambiguous. The germline CDR1 and CDR2 sequences are DFQATT and SNEGSKA (reference sequence). V gave up 1 base and J gave up 3 bases, with 4 bases separating them. The CDR3 has 11 residues. In DNA form, the CDR3 reads TGCAGTGCTAGAGCAAACTACGAGCAGTACTTC. This encodes CSARANYEQYF.

This sequence joins TRBV5-6 and TRBJ2-2; 7 bases are a match to TRBD1. Per germline, CDR1 SGHDT and CDR2 YYEEEE. V trimming: 10 bases; J trimming: 6 bases; junction bases outside the gene matches: 12. The length of the CDR3 is 14 residues. The CDR3 spells CAGIHDRAAGELFF. CDR3 in DNA: TGTGCCGGCATCCACGACAGGGCGGCCGGGGAGCTGTTTTTT.

This rearrangement joins TRBV2 to TRBJ2-7; TRBD2 might be the D (6 bases). CDR3 size: 14 residues. V was shortened by 2 bases and J by 4 bases, with 12 bases between the two germline ends. Germline lookup yields CDR1 SNHLY and CDR2 FYNNEI. Here the CDR3 DNA reads TGTGCCAGCAGTGAACGGGGGTCGGGATACGAGCAGTACTTC. This encodes CASSERGSGYEQYF.

The rearrangement uses TRBV7-9 and TRBJ2-1; tentatively, D is TRBD1 (6 bases). Germline CDR1 reads SEHNR; CDR2 reads FQNEAQ (reference sequence). The CDR3 is 15 amino acids. V was trimmed by 2 bases and J by 1 base, leaving 9 bases between them. As DNA, the CDR3 is TGTGCCAGCAGCTTACAGGGGTCTTCCTACAATGAGCAGTTCTTC. Translating gives CASSLQGSSYNEQFF.

The chain recombines TRBV9 with TRBJ1-1, with 9 positions matching TRBD1. The CDR3 sequence is 14 residues long. Trimming at V came to 3 bases and at J to 4 bases, leaving 4 bases not matched to a gene. CDR1 SGDLS and CDR2 YYNGEE come from the germline V gene. CDR3 protein: CASSADRGVTEAFF. For the CDR3, the DNA is TGTGCCAGCAGCGCAGACAGGGGGGTCACTGAAGCTTTCTTT.

The rearrangement joins TRBV5-1 to TRBJ2-2; TRBD1 agrees at 7 bases. The CDR3 is made up of 16 amino acids. V lost 4 bases, J lost 5 bases, and 11 bases stayed unmatched. Per germline, CDR1 SGHRS and CDR2 YFSETQ. The CDR3 DNA reads TGCGCCAGCAGCAGGGGACAGCCTGATATAACCGGGGAGCTGTTTTTT. As protein: CASSRGQPDITGELFF.

This clone was seen a few times. The V gene is TRBV6-1, the J gene TRBJ2-7, with D perhaps matching TRBD1 (6 bases). Germline values: CDR1 MNHNS, CDR2 SASEGT. V lost 2 bases and J 10 bases, leaving 9 bases between the germline ends. The CDR3 contains 11 residues. CDR3 in amino acids: CASSEQGYQYF. CDR3 in DNA: TGTGCCAGCAGTGAACAGGGGTATCAGTACTTC.

This sequence joins TRBV7-6 and TRBJ2-1; maybe TRBD1 (6 bases). Germline V gene data show CDR1 as SGHVS and CDR2 as FNYEAQ. There are 14 residues in the CDR3. Deletions cut 5 bases from V and 1 base from J, with 9 bases between. For the CDR3, the DNA is TGTGCCAGCAGCCCACAGGGTTCCTACAATGAGCAGTTCTTC. This encodes CASSPQGSYNEQFF.

The CDR3, as DNA: TGCGCCAGCAGCATAGCGGGAGACCCCTCCTACGAGCAGTACTTC. Translation: CASSIAGDPSYEQYF. V usage is TRBV5-1 and J usage is TRBJ2-7; 9 bases are a match to TRBD2. The V gene end was trimmed by 4 bases and the J gene end by 0 bases; junction bases not matched to a gene: 5. Germline-derived CDR1 and CDR2 are SGHRS and YFSETQ. The CDR3 spans 15 residues.

This clone was observed a handful of times. The chain joins TRBV29-1 to TRBJ2-3; 8 nucleotides line up with TRBD1. Per the germline V gene, CDR1 is SQVTM and CDR2 is ANQGSEA. The trim removed 7 bases at V and 0 bases at J, leaving 6 bases unmatched. This CDR3 spans 14 amino acids. CDR3 nucleotide sequence: TGCAGCGCACGGGACAGGATTAGCACAGATACGCAGTATTTT. As protein: CSARDRISTDTQYF.

This chain uses TRBV28 with TRBJ2-3; 10 nucleotides match TRBD2. V shed 6 bases and J 2 bases; nucleotides not matched to a gene: 5. Looked up from germline, CDR1 is MDHEN and CDR2 is SYDVKM. The CDR3 sequence is 15 residues long. CDR3 loop: CASRIAGGYTDTQYF. In DNA form, the CDR3 reads TGTGCCAGCAGAATAGCGGGGGGATACACAGATACGCAGTATTTT.